One T cell receptor beta chain is described in this entry. What antigen it recognizes has not been identified. No clone much larger than this one lies a single base away; base qualities are absent. This record comes from a study of beta chain features in type 1 diabetes (dated by TCRdb to the late 2010s). For the wider study: Mean age, gender distribution, total cell number and subset yield did not differ between patients and healthy donors. Regulatory and stem cell-like memory subsets were isolated from only 8 patients and about eight healthy donors, whereas naive and central memory subsets came from all 30 or so donors. The study compared TCRB repertoires of sorted circulating CD4+ T cell subsets between recently diagnosed type 1 diabetes patients and matched healthy donors. A total of roughly 100 million sorted cells were examined across all samples, and a strong correlation was observed between cell number per subset and RNA yield.

From each donor, a single peripheral blood sample of approximately 0.11 L on average was drawn into heparinised tubes. A BD FACSAria II was used to sort naive, central memory, regulatory and stem cell-like memory CD4+ T cells with a panel that included CD45RO, CCR7, CD25, CD127, CD95 and CD27. A purity above 98% was achieved for all sorted populations. PBMCs were separated immediately by Lymphoprep density gradient centrifugation and were stained directly, without being cultured. So that batch effects would be minimized, each experiment stained and sorted samples in pairs, pairing one healthy donor with one patient. The entire isolated RNA was reverse transcribed using the High Capacity cDNA Reverse Transcription Kit, and thus expressed TCRB transcripts were sequenced. Naive, central memory and regulatory T cell samples underwent deep immunoSEQ sequencing, averaging about 3.57 million total reads per sample. Sorted cells were lysed in RLT buffer, and RNA was extracted using DNase-treated RNeasy Micro or Mini kits according to cell number. Each cell subset was processed separately to prevent cross-contamination, with patient and healthy donor samples processed together. The immunoSEQ multiplex PCR was used to amplify TCRB sequences from cDNA, generating 87-bp fragments that spanned the CDR3 region. Sequencing of the amplicons was performed on the Illumina HiSeq platform. Under the source paper's analysis protocol: Synthetic template baselines were used to correct PCR bias computationally, reads within Hamming distance 2 were collapsed, and singletons that could not be merged were discarded. Reads were aligned against IMGT so that V, D and J genes, CDR3 length and insertions or deletions at six rearrangement sites could be assigned. Within each subset, clonotype counts were normalized to the number of sorted cells before true diversity and Gini coefficients were calculated with the tcR R package. The overlap coefficient, calculated on TCRB nucleotide sequences, was used to measure repertoire sharing. Out-of-frame TCRB sequences from naive cells were analyzed as a proxy for the pre-selection repertoire. In TCRdb, the immuneACCESS table is reduced to in-frame sequences with V and J assigned. These tables do not hold every clone; where another copy was compared, an unresolved V gene accounts for under half, and the others remain unexplained. Clone size and the V and J calls come from that table; the DNA yielded D and trimming. The sample table holds about 620,000 clones, of which less than 20% were seen once. The ten largest clones capture about 0.097% of the sample.

V loses 7 bases of germline sequence and J loses 2 bases, and the interval between the two ends is 12 bases. For CDR1 and CDR2, the germline V gene lists SNHLY and FYNNEI. The CDR3, cysteine through phenylalanine, is 13 amino acids long. Here the CDR3 DNA is all that survives: 39 bases in frame from base 1. The research as a whole found: Type 1 diabetes patients showed a moderate but significant shortening of TCRB CDR3 length in all four CD4+ subsets. Because cDNA was sequenced instead of genomic DNA, highly expressing activated cells could be over-represented, though the groups showed no difference in activation or CD3 levels. Shorter templates might be favored by PCR, yet because patient and control samples were amplified and corrected together, any such skew would affect both groups equally. Because the HLA sub-analyses included only small numbers of individuals, any influence of HLA type on TCRB rearrangement was left unresolved. At VDJ recombination sites, patients with type 1 diabetes made fewer insertions and deleted more nucleotides, a pattern implying thymic rearrangement abnormalities. Naive, central memory and regulatory TCRB repertoires appeared to be more alike among patients than among healthy donors.

The receptor's source is a man between 18 and 35 years old in good health. The specimen sequenced was naive CD4+ T cells from blood. The cell subset or site tag for this specimen amounts to: true naive CD4+ T cells. The chain joins TRBV2 to TRBJ2-7, with the D gene not clear enough to name. In nucleotides, the sequence is TGTGCCAGCACCGGCCAGAGACCCTACGAGCAGTACTTC. Its coded protein is CASTGQRPYEQYF.